The 12 T cell receptor beta chains given below trace back to one sample, sequenced in a study of blood T cell repertoires in COVID-19. Sequencing used immunoSEQ multiplex PCR; TCRdb keeps in-frame clones, though not all of them. The sample lists about 210,000 clones; roughly four fifths were seen once. Material: peripheral blood. All receptors come from a woman between 40 and 50 years old with acute or convalescent COVID-19.

The chain joins TRBV3-1 (or the pseudogene TRBV3-2) to TRBJ1-1, with 8 bases that match TRBD1. After removal of 4 bases from V and 5 bases from J, the junction contained 3 bases not matched to a gene. The CDR3 loop spans 13 amino acids. Germline CDR1 reads LGHDT; CDR2 reads YNNKEL (reference sequence). The CDR3 coding sequence is TGTGCCAGCAGCCGCCGACAGGGGACTGAAGCTTTCTTT. It encodes CASSRRQGTEAFF.

V is TRBV6-4 and J is TRBJ1-1; weak D call: TRBD1 (5 bases). The CDR3 is 14 amino acids. V was cut by 5 bases and J by 4 bases, with 14 bases left in between. Germline loops: CDR1 MRHNA, CDR2 SNTAGT. This CDR3 is CASSLAGGTTEAFF. The CDR3 DNA reads as TGTGCCAGCAGTTTGGCGGGGGGGACCACTGAAGCTTTCTTT.

The chain is built from TRBV2 and TRBJ2-7; 13 bases align to TRBD2. This CDR3 comprises 19 residues. Trimming cost V 3 bases and J 2 bases; bases outside gene matches: 13. CDR1 is SNHLY, CDR2 FYNNEI, per germline. CDR3 nucleotides: TGTGCCAGCAGTGACCAACTAGCGGGAGGGTCTCTTAAGGCCTACGAGCAGTACTTC. Its protein is CASSDQLAGGSLKAYEQYF.

The chain couples TRBV19 to TRBJ2-7, with TRBD2 identical over 7 bases. V lost 4 bases, J lost 3 bases, and 6 bases stayed unmatched. The CDR3 loop spans 14 amino acids. The germline CDR1 and CDR2 sequences are LNHDA and SQIVND (reference sequence). CDR3 sequence (DNA): TGTGCCAGTAGTACCATCGGGGGGAGCTACGAGCAGTACTTC. As protein: CASSTIGGSYEQYF.

The V gene is TRBV7-2, the J gene TRBJ1-2; TRBD1 aligns across 11 bases. Germline assignment: CDR1 SGHTA and CDR2 FQGNSA. This CDR3 spans 15 amino acids. V lost 4 bases, J lost 3 bases, and 4 bases stayed unmatched. CDR3 bases: TGTGCCAGCAGCTCCCGGGACAGGGGGGACTATGGCTACACCTTC. Translation gives CASSSRDRGDYGYTF.

The chain carries TRBV25-1 and TRBJ1-2, with TRBD1 identical over 7 bases. Trimming took 10 bases from V and 7 from J; bases not matched to a gene: 12. This CDR3 has 13 amino acids. Germline values: CDR1 MGHDK, CDR2 SYGVNS. CDR3 coding DNA: TGTGCCACCTTACCTGCAGGGGGTTCTGGCTACACCTTC. Protein product: CATLPAGGSGYTF.

This chain connects TRBV9 to TRBJ2-1; 8 nucleotides line up with TRBD2. The CDR3 totals 15 residues. J was trimmed by 5 bases and V by 0 bases; bases with no gene match: 4. The V gene's germline CDR1 is SGDLS and CDR2 YYNGEE. The CDR3 coding sequence is TGTGCCAGCAGCGTAGCGGGGGGGCCAAACAATGAGCAGTTCTTC. As protein: CASSVAGGPNNEQFF.

This clone showed up just a few times. The V and J genes are TRBV6-6 and TRBJ1-4; weak D call: TRBD1 (5 bases). Germline loops: CDR1 MNHNY, CDR2 SVGAGI (reference sequence). V was trimmed by 6 bases and J by 4 bases, leaving 12 bases between them. CDR3 size: 14 residues. The CDR3 loop is CASSKRQINEKLFF. The CDR3 DNA is TGTGCCAGCAGCAAGAGACAGATTAATGAAAAACTGTTTTTT.

This clone was seen just once. This chain connects TRBV6-5 to TRBJ2-1; D perhaps matches TRBD2 (5 bases). The V end was cut by 2 bases, the J end by 10 bases, with 12 bases between. Germline V gene sequence: CDR1 MNHEY, CDR2 SVGAGI. The CDR3 sequence is 13 residues long. This CDR3 reads CASSYSRGGEQFF. The CDR3 region has the DNA TGTGCCAGCAGTTACAGTCGGGGTGGGGAGCAGTTCTTC.

The gene calls are TRBV7-2 and TRBJ2-2; D not resolved. V gave up 7 bases and J gave up 3 bases, with 12 bases separating them. The CDR3 is 14 amino acids. Germline loops: CDR1 SGHTA, CDR2 FQGNSA. The DNA for the CDR3 is TGTGCCAGCATCTGGGCGTCGGACACCGGGGAGCTGTTTTTT. Translation: CASIWASDTGELFF. Using reference TRBV7-2 and TRBJ2-2 for the parts outside the CDR3, the full variable domain is GAGVSQSPSNKVTEKGKDVELRCDPISGHTALYWYRQSLGQGLEFLIYFQGNSAPDKSGLPSDRFSAERTGGSVSTLTIQRTQQEDSAVYLCASIWASDTGELFFGEGSRLTVL.

The V call is TRBV7-6, the J call TRBJ2-5; maybe TRBD2 (6 bases). V was cut by 6 bases and J by 2 bases, with 10 bases left in between. There are 13 residues in the CDR3. Germline V gives CDR1 SGHVS, CDR2 FNYEAQ. CDR3 DNA: TGTGCCAGCAGATTGGGGGGACAAGAGACCCAGTACTTC. Its translation is CASRLGGQETQYF.

The V gene is TRBV6-6, the J gene TRBJ1-1; D is undetermined. Germline V gives CDR1 MNHNY, CDR2 SVGAGI (reference sequence). The CDR3 length is 13 residues. V lost 2 bases to trimming and J lost 3 bases, with 7 bases between them. CDR3 nucleotide sequence: TGTGCCAGCAGTTACCTCAGGCACACTGAAGCTTTCTTT. As protein: CASSYLRHTEAFF.